These 9 T cell receptor beta chains came from one sample sequenced in a study of T cell responses to AZD1222 COVID-19 vaccine. Clones were read by immunoSEQ multiplex PCR, and TCRdb kept only the in-frame ones, dropping some. This sample carries roughly 120,000 clones, around nine tenths of them seen once, and the ten largest clones take roughly 1.6%. The sample in question was peripheral blood, obtained 28 days after the second AZD1222 dose. The receptor set was obtained from an adult who received the AZD1222 COVID-19 vaccine.

V and J are TRBV11-2 and TRBJ2-7, with 7 bases aligning to TRBD2. The trim removed 5 bases at V and 4 bases at J, leaving 14 bases unmatched. CDR3 length equals 16 residues. CDR1 is SGHAT and CDR2 is FQNNGV in the germline V gene. CDR3 sequence reads: CASSPTLRGRRYEQYF. In DNA form, the CDR3 reads TGTGCCAGCAGCCCAACGTTGCGGGGGAGAAGGTACGAGCAGTACTTC.

The chain combines TRBV11-2 with TRBJ1-3, with 7 bases identical to TRBD1. Germline V gene data show CDR1 as SGHAT and CDR2 as FQNNGV. J gave up 4 bases and V 4 bases, and 4 bases lay outside the gene matches. The CDR3 loop spans 14 amino acids. The CDR3 DNA reads as TGTGCCAGCAGCTCCTGGACAGGAGGAAACACCATATATTTT. This sequence encodes CASSSWTGGNTIYF.

This clone was observed once. The chain links TRBV10-1 to TRBJ2-1; 10 positions match TRBD2. Trimming took 5 bases from V and 5 from J; bases not matched to a gene: 12. This CDR3 has 17 amino acids. CDR1 and CDR2 (germline): WNHNN, SYGVQD (reference sequence). The CDR3 bases are TGCGCCAGCAGTAAACTAGCGGGATATAGAATTCACAATGAGCAGTTCTTC. As protein: CASSKLAGYRIHNEQFF.

This chain joins TRBV6-1 and TRBJ1-4; no clear D. The CDR3 totals 12 residues. CDR1 is MNHNS, CDR2 SASEGT, per germline. Trimming stripped 3 bases from V and 7 bases from J, with 6 bases between. As DNA, the CDR3 is TGTGCCAGCAGTGACAGATTTGAAAAACTGTTTTTT. It codes for CASSDRFEKLFF.

V and J are TRBV5-1 and TRBJ1-1, with 7 bases that match TRBD1. The germline CDR1 and CDR2 sequences are SGHRS and YFSETQ. V lost 5 bases, J lost 1 base, and 5 bases stayed unmatched. This CDR3 has 14 amino acids. The CDR3 sequence: CASRRDRANTEAFF. The CDR3 nucleotides are TGCGCCAGCAGGCGAGACAGGGCGAACACTGAAGCTTTCTTT. The whole variable domain, filled in from reference TRBV5-1 and TRBJ1-1, reads KAGVTQTPRYLIKTRGQQVTLSCSPISGHRSVSWYQQTPGQGLQFLFEYFSETQRNKGNFPGRFSGRQFSNSRSEMNVSTLELGDSALYLCASRRDRANTEAFFGQGTRLTVV.

The rearrangement joins TRBV19 to TRBJ2-7; 9 bases are a match to TRBD1. This CDR3 has 14 residues. Trimming took 5 bases from V and 5 from J; bases not matched to a gene: 7. The germline CDR1 and CDR2 sequences are LNHDA and SQIVND (reference sequence). The DNA of the CDR3 is TGTGCCAGTAGTGGGTGGACAGGGGTCAACGAGCAGTACTTC. It translates to CASSGWTGVNEQYF. The full variable domain, with the rest looked up from reference TRBV19 and TRBJ2-7, is DGGITQSPKYLFRKEGQNVTLSCEQNLNHDAMYWYRQDPGQGLRLIYYSQIVNDFQKGDIAEGYSVSREKKESFPLTVTSAQKNPTAFYLCASSGWTGVNEQYFGPGTRLTVT.

This clone has just a few counts. The chain couples TRBV15 to TRBJ1-1; D not certain. V lost 3 bases and J lost 1, with 12 bases in between. CDR3 length: 15 amino acids. Germline CDR1 LNHNV, CDR2 YYDKDF (reference sequence). The CDR3, as DNA: TGTGCCACCAGCAGGGGCCAGGAACCGAACACTGAAGCTTTCTTT. Its protein product is CATSRGQEPNTEAFF.

The J gene is TRBJ2-7, the V gene TRBV3-1 (or the pseudogene TRBV3-2), with D tentatively TRBD2 (7 bases). The CDR3 is 15 amino acids. V was cut by 5 bases and J by 6 bases, with 20 bases left in between. CDR1 and CDR2 (germline): LGHDT, YNNKEL (reference sequence). DNA of the CDR3: TGTGCCAGCAGCACCCGGGGGGCCCCCATCGGCGAGCAGTACTTC. Translated, it gives CASSTRGAPIGEQYF.

The rearrangement joins TRBV13 to TRBJ2-3; 12 nucleotides agree with TRBD2. This CDR3 spans 16 amino acids. Looked up from germline, CDR1 is PRHDT and CDR2 is FYEKMQ (reference sequence). V shed 5 bases, J shed 2 bases, and the junction held 5 bases outside the gene matches. The CDR3 loop reads CASSGRLAGATDTQYF. The CDR3 nucleotides read TGTGCCAGCAGCGGTAGACTAGCGGGAGCCACAGATACGCAGTATTTT.